Below are 21 T cell receptor beta chains sequenced from a single sample in a study of CD8+ T cells in alopecia areata. RNA was isolated and reverse transcribed to cDNA, the sequencing template. Assay: immunoSEQ multiplex PCR; the TCRdb copy retains only in-frame clones and omits some. There are roughly 2,000 clones in the sample, none observed a single time. Documented time point: mouse skin 6 weeks after grafting, around onset of hair loss. Source: skin, taken at week 6. The receptors were gathered from a C3H/HeJ mouse with alopecia areata. The MHC haplotype of this mouse line is H2-k.

This clone is medium-sized within its sample. The gene symbols are mouse symbols. The CDR3 protein is CTCSADTQEDYAEQFF. The sequenced CDR3 bases are TGCACCTGCAGTGCAGATACCCAGGAAGACTATGCT. The chain recombines TRBV1 with TRBJ2-1; D gene uncertain. Read sequence stops 4 residues before the CDR3 end, and the germline J gene provides the missing end. The CDR3 loop spans 16 amino acids. Trimming pared 0 bases from V and 2 bases from J, leaving 11 bases between. Germline CDR1 and CDR2: NSQYPW and LRSPGD (reference sequence).

This clone occurred many times. Mouse gene names and germline throughout. CDR3 residues: CASSDYRANTLYF. CDR3 DNA, as far as it was read: TGTGCCAGCAGTGATTACAGGGCAAAC. This chain joins TRBV13-3 and TRBJ2-4; maybe TRBD1 (6 bases). The CDR3 end lies 4 residues beyond the end of the read and is filled in from the germline J gene. Germline-derived CDR1 and CDR2 are NNHDY and SYVADS. The CDR3 loop spans 13 amino acids.

For this clone: Gene and germline names: mouse. The read falls 4 residues short of the CDR3 end, and the missing part is taken from the germline J gene. This sequence joins TRBV13-3 and TRBJ2-1; 9 bases agree with TRBD2. The germline V gene encodes CDR1 NNHDY and CDR2 SYVADS. The CDR3 has 15 residues. With V trimmed by 5 bases and J by 1 base, 4 bases remained unmatched. Here the CDR3 reads CASRPDWGNYAEQFF. The sequenced part of the CDR3 DNA is TGTGCCAGCAGGCCAGACTGGGGGAACTATGCT.

This clone was detected many times. Gene names refer to mouse genes. The read terminates 4 residues before the CDR3 end, so the remaining end is supplied by the germline J gene. Distinct nucleotide sequences in the sample also encode this CDR3. The chain links TRBV19 to TRBJ1-2; possible D gene TRBD1, 6 bases. CDR3 length: 14 amino acids. Trimming took 3 bases from V and 0 from J, leaving 9 bases between them. CDR1 and CDR2 from the germline V gene are FNHDT and SITEND (reference sequence). Incomplete CDR3 DNA: TGTGCCAGCAGTAAGGACAGTGCAAACTCC. It yields the protein CASSKDSANS. Given in full, the CDR3 is CASSKDSANSDYTF.

In this sample, this clone is medium-sized. Mouse names are used for the genes. The CDR3 goes on 4 residues after the read ends, and that part is filled in from the germline J gene. The genes are TRBV13-3 and TRBJ2-3; 8 positions agree with TRBD2. Germline CDR1 NNHDY, CDR2 SYVADS. V shed 2 bases, J shed 1 base, and the junction held 3 bases outside the gene matches. The CDR3 has 15 residues. The CDR3 bases that were read are TGTGCCAGCAGTGAGGGGGGGGGCGGTGCAGAA. Its protein product is CASSEGGGGAE. The entire CDR3 sequence reads CASSEGGGGAETLYF.

This clone appeared many times. Gene names and germline match the mouse. Read coverage stops 4 residues before the CDR3 terminus; the germline J gene supplies the remainder. The chain couples TRBV13-3 to TRBJ2-2; D possibly corresponds to TRBD1 (5 bases). CDR3 length: 16 residues. Per germline, CDR1 NNHDY and CDR2 SYVADS. Trimming cost V 1 base and J 2 bases, with 12 bases left between them. The CDR3 sequence: CASSDRTKRNTGQLYF. The covered CDR3 bases are TGTGCCAGCAGTGATAGGACAAAAAGGAACACCGGG.

This clone was observed many times. Genes here carry mouse names. Read data end 4 residues before the CDR3 end; the end is taken from the germline J gene. The chain combines TRBV13-3 with TRBJ1-1; the match to TRBD1 covers 7 bases. Germline loops: CDR1 NNHDY, CDR2 SYVADS. Trimming took 3 bases from V and 3 from J; bases not matched to a gene: 5. This CDR3 has 14 residues. The part of the CDR3 DNA that was read is TGTGCCAGCAGTGGACAGGGTGGGCACACA. This sequence encodes CASSGQGGHT. The complete CDR3 reads CASSGQGGHTEVFF.

This clone was seen many times. The germline and genes are mouse ones. The part of the CDR3 DNA that was read is TGTGCCAGCAGTCTGTCGAACAGGGGGGACTATGCT. Residues: CASSLSNRGDYA. The whole CDR3 protein reads CASSLSNRGDYAEQFF. The rearrangement links TRBV26 to TRBJ2-1; 8 bases map to TRBD1. The read gets to within 4 residues of the CDR3 end, and the germline J gene fills in the rest. CDR1 is KGHPV, CDR2 FQNQEV, per germline (reference sequence). This CDR3 comprises 16 residues. V trimming: 0 bases; J trimming: 2 bases; junction bases outside the gene matches: 3.

A remark on this clone: Mouse gene names and germline throughout. From the germline J gene comes the end of the CDR3, since the read stops 4 residues before it. V is TRBV5 and J is TRBJ2-5, with TRBD2 matching over 12 bases. Germline CDR1 is LGHNA and CDR2 is YNLKQL (reference sequence). The CDR3 has 16 residues. The DNA read from the CDR3 is TGTGCCAGCAGCCAACGGGACTGGGGGGACGGGGAC. Translating gives CASSQRDWGDGD. The complete CDR3 reads CASSQRDWGDGDTQYF.

This clone qualifies as medium-sized (0.01 to 0.1%). The genes are named according to mouse. With the read ending 4 residues before the CDR3 end, the germline J gene is used to fill in that end. The rearrangement uses TRBV19 and TRBJ1-1, with D possibly TRBD1 on 5 matching bases. Trimming stripped 1 base from V and 1 base from J, with 14 bases between. Looked up from germline, CDR1 is FNHDT and CDR2 is SITEND (reference sequence). This CDR3 has 16 amino acids. The CDR3 DNA, read in part, is TGTGCCAGCAGTATATATTGGGGCCAGGGGAACACA. Protein: CASSIYWGQGNT. The whole CDR3 sequence is CASSIYWGQGNTEVFF. The full variable domain, in which reference TRBV19 and TRBJ1-1 provide the parts outside the CDR3, is GGIITQTPKFLIGQEGQKLTLKCQQNFNHDTMYWYRQDSGKGLRLIYYSITENDLQKGDLSEGYDASREKKSSFSLTVTSAQKNEMAVFLCASSIYWGQGNTEVFFGKGTRLTVV.

This clone was detected many times. Gene names and germline match the mouse. The sequenced fragment ends 4 residues before the CDR3 boundary, so the rest is inferred from the germline J gene. The chain links TRBV13-2 to TRBJ1-2; TRBD1 is a possible D gene (5 bases). The CDR3 spans 14 residues. Trimming took 3 bases from V and 0 from J, leaving 9 bases between them. Germline V lookup: CDR1 NNHNN, CDR2 SYGAGS (reference sequence). The CDR3 loop is CASGAGTPNSDYTF. The part of the CDR3 DNA that was read is TGTGCCAGCGGTGCCGGGACTCCAAACTCC.

This clone was observed many times. A far larger clone lies a single base away; this is likely a read error. Any gene name here is a mouse gene name. The CDR3 goes on 4 residues after the read ends, and that part is filled in from the germline J gene. The gene calls are TRBV29 and TRBJ1-2; TRBD1 matches 9 bases. The CDR3 is 14 amino acids. Germline V gives CDR1 MSHET, CDR2 SYDVDS. After removal of 5 bases from V and 0 bases from J, the junction contained 1 base not matched to a gene. CDR3 DNA, as far as it was read: TGTGCTAGCAGTCGGGACAGGGCAAACTCC. It codes for CASSRDRANS. The full CDR3 protein reads CASSRDRANSDYTF.

This clone came up many times. The gene names given are mouse names. The CDR3 end is not reached by the read, which stops 4 residues before it; the germline J gene fills it in. The chain combines TRBV13-2 with TRBJ2-7; TRBD2 agrees at 7 bases. The length of the CDR3 is 14 residues. Losses at the gene ends were 6 bases for V and 0 bases for J; bases not matched to a gene: 6. Germline V gives CDR1 NNHNN, CDR2 SYGAGS (reference sequence). Incomplete CDR3 DNA: TGTGCCAGCGCTAACTGGGGTCTCTCCTAT. Residues: CASANWGLSY. The full CDR3 is CASANWGLSYEQYF.

This clone came up many times. Mouse gene names apply. The read terminates 4 residues ahead of where the CDR3 ends, so the germline J gene completes it. This chain connects TRBV13-3 to TRBJ2-1, with 10 bases fitting TRBD2. The germline V gene encodes CDR1 NNHDY and CDR2 SYVADS. This CDR3 has 15 amino acids. V shed 4 bases, J shed 1 base, and the junction held 2 bases outside the gene matches. The chain's CDR3 is CASSHWGGNYAEQFF. The CDR3 DNA, read in part, is TGTGCCAGCAGTCACTGGGGGGGGAACTATGCT.

In its sample, this clone was seen many times. Genes here carry mouse names. The read finishes 4 residues shy of the CDR3 end, and the germline J gene is used to complete it. The chain uses TRBV13-2 and TRBJ1-1, with D maybe TRBD1 (5 bases). This CDR3 has 14 residues. Germline CDR1 and CDR2: NNHNN and SYGAGS (reference sequence). CDR3 loop: CASGGGTGGGEVFF. Partial CDR3 DNA: TGTGCCAGCGGTGGTGGGACTGGGGGGGGA.

Turning to this clone: Mouse germline and gene names are used. This CDR3 reads CASAPGTEVYEQYF. The covered CDR3 bases are TGTGCCAGCGCCCCCGGGACTGAGGTCTAT. The chain links TRBV13-2 to TRBJ2-7, with TRBD2 identical over 7 bases. The read falls 4 residues short of the CDR3 end, and the missing part is taken from the germline J gene. Looked up from germline, CDR1 is NNHNN and CDR2 is SYGAGS (reference sequence). The V segment lost 6 bases and the J segment 3 bases; nucleotides outside the gene matches: 9. The CDR3 has 14 amino acids.

Note on this clone: Gene labels here are mouse ones. The read falls 4 residues short of the CDR3 end, and the missing part is taken from the germline J gene. The V gene is TRBV13-2, the J gene TRBJ2-7, with no clear D. The germline V gene has CDR1 NNHNN and CDR2 SYGAGS (reference sequence). CDR3 size: 13 residues. V lost 0 bases and J lost 1, with 5 bases in between. The sequenced CDR3 bases are TGTGCCAGCGGTGATGCACAGTCCTAT. Protein product: CASGDAQSY. The whole CDR3 is CASGDAQSYEQYF.

In this sample, this clone turned up many times. Germline and genes here are mouse. The CDR3 extends 4 residues past the end of the read, so its final part is completed from the germline J gene. The V and J genes are TRBV13-3 and TRBJ2-7, with 8 bases matching TRBD2. This CDR3 has 13 amino acids. Per germline, CDR1 NNHDY and CDR2 SYVADS. This CDR3 is CASSDWGVYEQYF. The sequenced part of the CDR3 DNA is TGTGCCAGCAGTGACTGGGGGGTTTAT.

This clone was seen many times. The gene names given are mouse names. The read halts 4 residues ahead of the CDR3 end, with the missing end drawn from the germline J gene. The J gene is TRBJ2-1, the V gene TRBV17; D may be TRBD1 (6 bases). The CDR3 has 14 amino acids. CDR1 and CDR2 from the germline V gene are MNHDT and YYDKIL. V lost 3 bases, J lost 3 bases, and 9 bases lay in between. Here the CDR3 reads CASSSSGAYAEQFF. Incomplete CDR3 DNA: TGTGCTAGCAGTAGTTCAGGGGCCTATGCT. Complete variable domain (other parts from reference TRBV17 and TRBJ2-1): DTTVKQNPRYKLARVGKPVNLICSQTMNHDTMYWYQKKPNQAPKLLLFYYDKILNREADTFEKFQSSRPNNSFCSLYIGSAGLEYSAMYLCASSSSGAYAEQFFGPGTRLTVL.

This clone was counted only a few times. All gene names here are mouse names. Sequencing ends 4 residues short of the CDR3 end; the germline J gene provides the rest. V is TRBV5 and J is TRBJ1-1; a weak D match, TRBD1 (6 bases). The CDR3 covers 13 residues. The germline V gene has CDR1 LGHNA and CDR2 YNLKQL (reference sequence). Trimming stripped 4 bases from V and 3 bases from J, with 9 bases between. The DNA read from the CDR3 is TGTGCCAGCAGCCCTACAGGGTACACA. Protein sequence: CASSPTGYT. In full, the CDR3 reads CASSPTGYTEVFF.

By sample share, this clone is medium-sized. The gene symbols are mouse symbols. The sequence runs out 4 residues before the end of the CDR3; the remainder is reconstructed from the germline J gene. This chain links TRBV1 with TRBJ2-7, with 8 bases lining up with TRBD1. V trimming: 0 bases; J trimming: 2 bases; junction bases outside the gene matches: 9. This CDR3 comprises 17 residues. Germline values: CDR1 NSQYPW, CDR2 LRSPGD (reference sequence). CDR3 amino acids: CTCSADSRVRGPYEQYF. CDR3 DNA, as far as it was read: TGCACCTGCAGTGCAGATAGCAGGGTCAGGGGGCCCTAT.